This TCR beta chain is drawn from a study of T cell repertoires in cytomegalovirus infection. Study context: HLA-C-restricted CMV epitopes, recently identified, and well-studied HLA-B-restricted ones were used by the study. Carrying CMV and the relevant HLA type showed in public TCR beta signatures.

The CDR3 totals 13 residues. CDR1 is MNHEY, CDR2 SVGAGI, per germline. V gave up 0 bases and J gave up 2 bases, with 4 bases separating them. In its sample, this clonotype was seen many times. No antigen is known for it. From the reads, TCRdb called clonotypes with MiXCR, one entry per CDR3 protein. The sample records approximately 110,000 distinct CDR3 sequences, 30% being singletons. Sequenced material: CD8+ T cells from cultured PBMCs, taken from culture after CMV antigen stimulation. This TCR derives from a human donor in good health (CMV status not recorded). Some clones in this sample may be carry-over from other donors' samples. J is TRBJ1-2 and V is TRBV6-5; D not resolved. The CDR3 DNA sequence: TGTGCCAGCAGTTACTCGGGGAACTATGGCTACACCTTC. Its protein product is CASSYSGNYGYTF.